The clone carrying this TCR beta chain was counted only a few times. As yet, its antigen is unknown. V lost 4 bases, J lost 3 bases, and 3 bases stayed unmatched. From germline, CDR1 is MNHEY and CDR2 SVGEGT. The CDR3 runs 15 residues. This record comes from a study of CD8 T cells in ankylosing spondylitis. General study findings and limits: About 8 highly homologous variants made up a TCR beta motif, and this motif appeared characteristic of ankylosing spondylitis blood. The authors reported significant enrichment of disease-linked clones in matched ankylosing spondylitis synovial fluid.

Quantitative 5'-RACE with molecular barcodes generated TCR beta libraries. TCRdb itself ran the 5' RACE reads through MiXCR, one entry per CDR3 protein. The data contain approximately 300,000 distinct CDR3 sequences, roughly 8% of them singletons. Sequencing was carried out using blood, either unsorted or a sorted T cell fraction (not recorded which). The rearrangement links TRBV6-2 or TRBV6-3 to TRBJ2-4; TRBD2 aligns across 10 bases. The receptor comes from a male donor with ankylosing spondylitis. The CDR3 DNA reads TGTGCCAGCAGTTCTAGCGGGAGAGGCAAAAACATTCAGTACTTC. It specifies CASSSSGRGKNIQYF.